These T cell receptor beta chains were read from a single sample in a study of T-cell reconstitution after alpha-beta-depleted transplantation in children. Each CDR3 protein is one row after TCRdb ran MiXCR on the PCR reads. The data contain some 72,000 distinct CDR3 sequences, about 6.7% of them singletons. The sequencing used PBMCs from the stem cell graft donor, collected from the stem cell graft. All receptors come from a human donor who donated a stem cell graft to a child with acute lymphoblastic leukemia. The CDR3 runs from the conserved cysteine through the conserved F or W. D genes are given only for firm matches. Only part of the rows carry a size: once, few, many, or a class if the clone is expanded.

.,TRBV6-5,TRBJ1-5,.,CASSYLHPEGNQPQHF,TGTGCCAGCAGTTACCTGCATCCGGAGGGCAATCAGCCCCAGCATTTT
.,TRBV28,TRBJ2-5,.,CASSLVAEETQYF,TGTGCCAGCAGTTTAGTAGCGGAAGAGACCCAGTACTTC
TRBD1,TRBV7-6,TRBJ1-2,many,CASSPDPGQGVLGYTF,TGTGCCAGCAGCCCAGATCCGGGACAGGGTGTCCTTGGCTACACCTTC
TRBD1,TRBV10-3,TRBJ1-1,many,CAIRLQGASTEAFF,TGTGCCATCAGACTACAGGGGGCGAGCACTGAAGCTTTCTTT
TRBD1,TRBV7-2,TRBJ2-7,.,CASSLAGGGYEQYF,TGTGCCAGCAGCTTAGCAGGGGGCGGCTACGAGCAGTACTTC
.,TRBV5-1,TRBJ1-4,many,CASSLRWTATNEKLFF,TGCGCCAGCAGCTTGCGTTGGACCGCAACTAATGAAAAACTGTTTTTT
.,TRBV5-1,TRBJ2-3,many,CASSLNRAPDTQYF,TGCGCCAGCAGCTTGAACAGGGCCCCAGATACGCAGTATTTT
.,TRBV24-1,TRBJ2-4,.,CAASDWTAPIQYF,TGTGCGGCCAGTGATTGGACTGCCCCGATTCAGTACTTC
.,TRBV27,TRBJ2-7,many,CASSSLQGTSYEQYF,TGTGCCAGCAGTTCCCTACAGGGGACTTCCTACGAGCAGTACTTC
.,TRBV6-4,TRBJ2-3,many,CASSEGESTDTQYF,TGTGCCAGCAGTGAAGGGGAAAGTACAGATACGCAGTATTTT
.,TRBV5-1,TRBJ2-5,many,CASSLTGRTALTQYF,TGCGCCAGCAGCCTAACGGGACGGACCGCGTTGACCCAGTACTTC
TRBD2,TRBV6-5,TRBJ2-7,many,CASTASGGAVYEQYF,TGTGCCAGCACCGCGAGCGGGGGGGCGGTCTACGAGCAGTACTTC
.,TRBV5-4,TRBJ2-3,.,CASRIGPPGGTDTQYF,TGTGCCAGCAGAATTGGCCCCCCAGGGGGCACAGATACGCAGTATTTT
.,TRBV10-3,TRBJ2-2,many,CAISESITGPPYTGELFF,TGTGCCATCAGTGAGTCCATAACGGGCCCGCCTTACACCGGGGAGCTGTTTTTT
.,TRBV16,TRBJ2-3,.,CASSQSAGPDTQYF,TGTGCCAGCAGCCAAAGCGCAGGCCCAGATACGCAGTATTTT
.,TRBV29-1,TRBJ2-3,many,CSVEDRADTQYF,TGCAGCGTTGAAGACCGGGCAGATACGCAGTATTTT
.,TRBV19,TRBJ1-1,few,CASQDNMNTEAFF,TGTGCCAGTCAGGACAATATGAACACTGAAGCTTTCTTT
.,TRBV12-3/TRBV12-4,TRBJ2-1,.,CASSLAGGLNEQFF,TGTGCCAGCAGTTTAGCGGGGGGGCTCAATGAGCAGTTCTTC
TRBD2,TRBV7-7,TRBJ2-1,many,CASSLLEAGAINEQFF,TGTGCTAGCAGCCTCTTGGAAGCGGGAGCTATCAATGAGCAGTTCTTC
.,TRBV28,TRBJ1-5,many,CASSPPISGGQQPQHF,TGTGCCAGCAGTCCACCGATTTCGGGAGGGCAACAGCCCCAGCATTTT
.,TRBV7-9,TRBJ2-5,many,CASSTSKTVPETQYF,TGTGCCAGCAGCACTTCCAAGACCGTCCCAGAGACCCAGTACTTC
.,TRBV29-1,TRBJ1-3,many,CSVETDRLGNTIYF,TGCAGCGTTGAAACGGACAGACTTGGAAACACCATATATTTT
.,TRBV9,TRBJ2-7,many,CASSPPGRDYEQYF,TGTGCCAGCAGCCCTCCGGGACGGGACTACGAGCAGTACTTC
TRBD2,TRBV2,TRBJ2-3,.,CASSASGGIRKDTQYF,TGTGCCAGCAGCGCTAGCGGGGGGATCCGAAAGGATACGCAGTATTTT
.,TRBV10-3,TRBJ2-5,many,CAIKAADQETQYF,TGTGCCATCAAGGCAGCGGATCAAGAGACCCAGTACTTC
TRBD1,TRBV19,TRBJ2-5,few,CASSMDRGETQYF,TGTGCCAGTAGTATGGACAGGGGGGAGACCCAGTACTTC
TRBD1,TRBV12-3/TRBV12-4,TRBJ1-1,many,CASSGQGHTEAFF,TGTGCCAGCAGTGGACAGGGACACACTGAAGCTTTCTTT
TRBD2,TRBV7-9,TRBJ2-7,many,CASSWAGDEQYF,TGTGCCAGCAGTTGGGCGGGGGATGAGCAGTACTTC
TRBD2,TRBV11-1,TRBJ2-3,.,CASSQRTSGSGTDTQYF,TGTGCCAGCAGCCAGCGGACTAGCGGGAGTGGAACAGATACGCAGTATTTT
.,TRBV15,TRBJ2-3,many,CATSPEREWDTSSTQYF,TGTGCCACCAGCCCAGAGAGAGAATGGGACACATCCTCCACGCAGTATTTT
TRBD2,TRBV4-1,TRBJ2-1,.,CASSQTYSGRFNEQFF,TGCGCCAGCAGCCAAACATATAGCGGGAGGTTCAATGAGCAGTTCTTC
.,TRBV7-2,TRBJ2-5,many,CASSLRAGRQETQYF,TGTGCCAGCAGCTTGAGGGCGGGGAGGCAAGAGACCCAGTACTTC
TRBD2,TRBV7-8,TRBJ2-3,many,CASSLVSAGGLTDTQYF,TGTGCCAGCAGCTTAGTATCAGCGGGAGGGCTCACAGATACGCAGTATTTT
.,TRBV15,TRBJ1-4,many,CATSRDSRALNEKLFF,TGTGCCACCAGCAGAGATTCCAGGGCCCTTAATGAAAAACTGTTTTTT
.,TRBV6-5,TRBJ2-3,many,CASSYSETRTDTQYF,TGTGCCAGCAGTTACTCCGAGACTCGCACAGATACGCAGTATTTT
.,TRBV20-1,TRBJ1-5,many,CSARVDRSISNQPQHF,TGCAGTGCTAGAGTCGACAGGAGTATCAGCAATCAGCCCCAGCATTTT
.,TRBV12-5,TRBJ2-3,.,CASGLLEEGGGGDTQYF,TGTGCTAGTGGTTTGTTAGAGGAGGGGGGGGGCGGAGATACGCAGTATTTT
TRBD2,TRBV20-1,TRBJ2-2,many,CSARWFQRGNTGELFF,TGCAGTGCTAGATGGTTCCAGCGGGGGAACACCGGGGAGCTGTTTTTT
.,TRBV12-3/TRBV12-4,TRBJ1-1,many,CASSPLNRVTEAFF,TGTGCCAGCAGTCCCCTTAACAGGGTAACTGAAGCTTTCTTT
TRBD2,TRBV7-3,TRBJ2-2,few,CASSSGGSRTGELFF,TGTGCCAGCAGCTCGGGGGGTTCCCGCACCGGGGAGCTGTTTTTT